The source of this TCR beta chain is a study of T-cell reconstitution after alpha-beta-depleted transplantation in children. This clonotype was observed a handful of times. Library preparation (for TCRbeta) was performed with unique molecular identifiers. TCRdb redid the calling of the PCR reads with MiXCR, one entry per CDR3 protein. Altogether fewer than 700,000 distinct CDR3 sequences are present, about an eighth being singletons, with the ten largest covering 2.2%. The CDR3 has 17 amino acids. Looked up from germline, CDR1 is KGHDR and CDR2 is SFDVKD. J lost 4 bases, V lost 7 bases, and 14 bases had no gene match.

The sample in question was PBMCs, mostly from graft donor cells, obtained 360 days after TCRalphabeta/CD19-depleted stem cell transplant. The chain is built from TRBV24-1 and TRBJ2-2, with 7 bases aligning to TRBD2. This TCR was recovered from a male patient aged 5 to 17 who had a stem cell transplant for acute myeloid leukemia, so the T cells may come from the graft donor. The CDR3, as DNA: TGTGCCACCAGCTTCCCCCAGGGCGGGGGTAGCACCGGGGAGCTGTTTTTT. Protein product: CATSFPQGGGSTGELFF.